A selection of T cell receptor beta chains follows, all from one sample in a study of blood T cell repertoires in COVID-19. TCRdb's table, derived via immunoSEQ multiplex PCR, lists solely in-frame clones and lacks some. The sample yields around 190,000 clones, 85% to 90% seen once. Sequencing input: peripheral blood. The source of these receptors is a man between 18 and 35 years old with active or convalescent COVID-19. Each CDR3 is given with its conserved first and last residue. The D gene is left open where the match is weak. Clone sizes are given selectively: once, few, many, or a class where the clone is expanded.

CDR3: CASSQRQGEGYTF
DNA: TGCGCCAGCAGCCAAAGGCAGGGTGAGGGCTACACCTTC
J: TRBJ1-2
V: TRBV4-1
size: .
D: .

CDR3: CASSYGQGSSEAFF
DNA: TGTGCCAGCAGTTATGGGCAGGGTTCGTCTGAAGCTTTCTTT
J: TRBJ1-1
V: TRBV6-6
size: .
D: .

CDR3: CASSLVAGAGELFF
DNA: TGTGCCAGCAGCTTAGTAGCCGGCGCCGGGGAGCTGTTTTTT
J: TRBJ2-2
V: TRBV11-3
size: .
D: .

CDR3: CAWSVLADNEQFF
DNA: TGTGCCTGGAGTGTACTAGCGGACAATGAGCAGTTCTTC
J: TRBJ2-1
V: TRBV30
size: .
D: TRBD2

CDR3: CASSYSGGSSGNEQFF
DNA: TGTGCCAGCAGTTACTCAGGCGGGAGTTCTGGCAATGAGCAGTTCTTC
J: TRBJ2-1
V: TRBV6-5
size: .
D: TRBD2

CDR3: CASSPGWSGANVLTF
DNA: TGCGCCAGCAGCCCGGGATGGTCTGGGGCCAACGTCCTGACTTTC
J: TRBJ2-6
V: TRBV5-1
size: .
D: .

CDR3: CASSLLSTNEKLFF
DNA: TGTGCCAGCAGTTTATTGTCAACTAATGAAAAACTGTTTTTT
J: TRBJ1-4
V: TRBV6-6
size: .
D: .

CDR3: CASSLQVNTEAFF
DNA: TGTGCCAGCAGCCTACAGGTGAACACTGAAGCTTTCTTT
J: TRBJ1-1
V: TRBV7-9
size: .
D: .

CDR3: CSVGQFGETQYF
DNA: TGCAGCGTGGGACAGTTCGGAGAGACCCAGTACTTC
J: TRBJ2-5
V: TRBV29-1
size: .
D: TRBD1

CDR3: CASTSNGEPNEKLFF
DNA: TGTGCCAGCACTTCAAACGGGGAGCCGAATGAAAAACTGTTTTTT
J: TRBJ1-4
V: TRBV7-9
size: .
D: .

CDR3: CASSQGLAASYEQYF
DNA: TGCGCCAGCAGCCAAGGATTAGCGGCTTCCTACGAGCAGTACTTC
J: TRBJ2-7
V: TRBV4-1
size: .
D: .

CDR3: CASSFGQTYNEKLFF
DNA: TGTGCCAGCAGCTTCGGACAGACCTATAATGAAAAACTGTTTTTT
J: TRBJ1-4
V: TRBV7-9
size: .
D: .

CDR3: CSATSGSDTGELFF
DNA: TGCAGCGCTACCAGCGGTAGTGACACCGGGGAGCTGTTTTTT
J: TRBJ2-2
V: TRBV29-1
size: .
D: .

CDR3: CATSRAPGTGNYGYTF
DNA: TGTGCCACCAGCAGGGCCCCCGGAACAGGGAACTATGGCTACACCTTC
J: TRBJ1-2
V: TRBV15
size: .
D: .

CDR3: CASSPALTTGDIQYF
DNA: TGTGCCAGCTCACCAGCGTTGACTACCGGGGACATTCAGTACTTC
J: TRBJ2-4
V: TRBV18
size: .
D: .

CDR3: CASSFSGGAVYEQFF
DNA: TGTGCCAGCAGCTTTAGCGGGGGGGCCGTCTATGAGCAGTTCTTC
J: TRBJ2-1
V: TRBV7-3
size: .
D: TRBD2

CDR3: CASSLGGEDQETQYF
DNA: TGTGCCAGCAGCTTAGGTGGAGAAGACCAAGAGACCCAGTACTTC
J: TRBJ2-5
V: TRBV11-2
size: .
D: .

CDR3: CASKSDRGSGNTIYF
DNA: TGTGCCAGCAAATCGGACAGAGGCTCTGGAAACACCATATATTTT
J: TRBJ1-3
V: TRBV28
size: .
D: .

CDR3: CASSDSGFTDTQYF
DNA: TGCGCCAGCAGTGATTCAGGGTTTACAGATACGCAGTATTTT
J: TRBJ2-3
V: TRBV10-1
size: .
D: .

CDR3: CASRDSTRSTGELFF
DNA: TGTGCCAGTAGGGACTCCACAAGGAGCACCGGGGAGCTGTTTTTT
J: TRBJ2-2
V: TRBV27
size: once
D: .

CDR3: CASSQRGRGRPYEQYF
DNA: TGTGCCAGCAGTCAGCGGGGGCGGGGGCGGCCCTACGAGCAGTACTTC
J: TRBJ2-7
V: TRBV27
size: .
D: TRBD2

CDR3: CASSTGNTIYF
DNA: TGTGCCAGCTCTACCGGAAACACCATATATTTT
J: TRBJ1-3
V: TRBV7-3
size: .
D: .

CDR3: CASSNGPGQGFYEQYF
DNA: TGTGCCAGCAGCAACGGGCCGGGACAGGGCTTTTACGAGCAGTACTTC
J: TRBJ2-7
V: TRBV27
size: .
D: TRBD1

CDR3: CASSHPSGTQETQYF
DNA: TGTGCCAGCAGCCATCCTAGCGGGACTCAAGAGACCCAGTACTTC
J: TRBJ2-5
V: TRBV7-6
size: .
D: TRBD2

CDR3: CASSYGQENTYEQYF
DNA: TGTGCCAGCAGTTACGGACAGGAAAACACCTACGAGCAGTACTTC
J: TRBJ2-7
V: TRBV6-2/TRBV6-3
size: .
D: TRBD1

CDR3: CASSLEPGGLGYTF
DNA: TGCGCCAGCAGCTTGGAGCCGGGGGGCCTTGGCTACACCTTC
J: TRBJ1-2
V: TRBV5-1
size: .
D: .

CDR3: CASTLRVSNQPQHF
DNA: TGTGCCAGTACCCTGCGGGTTAGCAATCAGCCCCAGCATTTT
J: TRBJ1-5
V: TRBV19
size: few
D: .

CDR3: CASRDNSYEQYF
DNA: TGTGCCAGCCGGGACAACTCCTACGAGCAGTACTTC
J: TRBJ2-7
V: TRBV27
size: .
D: .

CDR3: CASSIQRGGTEAFF
DNA: TGTGCCAGTAGTATACAAAGGGGCGGCACTGAAGCTTTCTTT
J: TRBJ1-1
V: TRBV19
size: .
D: .

CDR3: CASSFRTGVGSEKLFF
DNA: TGTGCCAGCAGCTTCCGAACAGGGGTTGGTTCAGAAAAACTGTTTTTT
J: TRBJ1-4
V: TRBV5-4
size: .
D: TRBD1

CDR3: CASSSPKSTGVQPQHF
DNA: TGTGCCAGCAGTAGCCCCAAATCGACAGGGGTTCAGCCCCAGCATTTT
J: TRBJ1-5
V: TRBV2
size: .
D: TRBD1

CDR3: CASRLWRTSGEQFF
DNA: TGCGCCAGCAGACTTTGGCGGACTAGTGGTGAGCAGTTCTTC
J: TRBJ2-1
V: TRBV4-1
size: .
D: TRBD2

CDR3: CAWIDPKGTSTNEQYF
DNA: TGTGCCTGGATCGACCCCAAAGGGACTAGCACTAACGAGCAGTACTTC
J: TRBJ2-7
V: TRBV30
size: .
D: TRBD2

CDR3: CASSAGTSGQETQYF
DNA: TGTGCCAGCTCAGCTGGGACTAGCGGCCAAGAGACCCAGTACTTC
J: TRBJ2-5
V: TRBV18
size: .
D: TRBD2

CDR3: CASSLEPPDRGRNTIYF
DNA: TGTGCCAGCAGCTTAGAGCCCCCGGACAGGGGTAGAAACACCATATATTTT
J: TRBJ1-3
V: TRBV7-2
size: few
D: TRBD1

CDR3: CASSPPLYMNTEAFF
DNA: TGTGCCAGCAGCCCCCCCCTGTATATGAACACTGAAGCTTTCTTT
J: TRBJ1-1
V: TRBV5-6
size: .
D: .

CDR3: CASRRTGGYEQYF
DNA: TGTGCCAGTAGACGGACAGGGGGATACGAGCAGTACTTC
J: TRBJ2-7
V: TRBV19
size: .
D: TRBD1

CDR3: CASSLERSSGNTIYF
DNA: TGTGCCAGCAGCTTAGAGAGGAGCTCTGGAAACACCATATATTTT
J: TRBJ1-3
V: TRBV11-2
size: .
D: .

CDR3: CASSVGEQGRSTIYF
DNA: TGTGCCAGCAGCGTAGGTGAGCAGGGCCGGAGCACCATATATTTT
J: TRBJ1-3
V: TRBV9
size: once
D: .

CDR3: CARTNLPGLAVLKQYF
DNA: TGTGCCAGAACGAACTTACCGGGACTAGCGGTATTAAAGCAGTACTTC
J: TRBJ2-7
V: TRBV19
size: .
D: TRBD2

CDR3: CASSLEGTGSISNSPLHF
DNA: TGCGCCAGCAGCTTGGAAGGGACAGGGTCTATCTCTAATTCACCCCTCCACTTT
J: TRBJ1-6
V: TRBV5-1
size: once
D: TRBD1

CDR3: CASSGHRQISGNTIYF
DNA: TGTGCCAGCAGCGGCCACAGACAGATCTCTGGAAACACCATATATTTT
J: TRBJ1-3
V: TRBV9
size: .
D: .

CDR3: CASSLDRYNEKLFF
DNA: TGCGCCAGCAGCTTGGACAGATATAATGAAAAACTGTTTTTT
J: TRBJ1-4
V: TRBV5-1
size: .
D: .

CDR3: CASSLEVAYEQYF
DNA: TGTGCCAGCAGCTTAGAAGTAGCCTACGAGCAGTACTTC
J: TRBJ2-7
V: TRBV7-9
size: .
D: .

CDR3: CASSPMGGVGSPLHF
DNA: TGTGCCAGCAGCCCAATGGGGGGGGTGGGTTCACCCCTCCACTTT
J: TRBJ1-6
V: TRBV7-3
size: .
D: .

CDR3: CASSIVGGSEAFF
DNA: TGTGCCAGTAGTATAGTTGGGGGCAGTGAAGCTTTCTTT
J: TRBJ1-1
V: TRBV19
size: .
D: .

CDR3: CASSPELASGNEQFF
DNA: TGCGCCAGCAGCCCCGAATTAGCGAGTGGGAATGAGCAGTTCTTC
J: TRBJ2-1
V: TRBV5-1
size: .
D: .

CDR3: CASRGIRDSGNTIYF
DNA: TGTGCCAGCAGAGGGATCAGGGACTCCGGAAACACCATATATTTT
J: TRBJ1-3
V: TRBV11-2
size: .
D: .

CDR3: CASRSGGIEAFF
DNA: TGTGCCAGCAGATCGGGGGGGATTGAAGCTTTCTTT
J: TRBJ1-1
V: TRBV12-3/TRBV12-4
size: .
D: .

CDR3: CASSLGLAGPDTQYF
DNA: TGTGCCAGCAGCTTGGGACTAGCGGGGCCCGATACGCAGTATTTT
J: TRBJ2-3
V: TRBV5-4
size: .
D: TRBD2